This T cell receptor (beta chain) was recorded in a study of OX40 agonist ivuxolimab in advanced cancers. Study context: The drug used for patients, ivuxolimab, was an agonistic anti-OX40 (CD134) antibody. The study enrolled dose-escalation patients with hepatocellular carcinoma, melanoma, renal cell or head and neck cancer.

Any history of autoimmune disease or systemic immunosuppression disqualified patients. Per germline, CDR1 MDHEN and CDR2 SYDVKM. The V end lost 3 bases, the J end lost 3 bases, and 17 bases lay between the germline ends. The CDR3 has 17 residues. The method was immunoSEQ multiplex PCR; TCRdb's version includes in-frame clones alone and lacks a portion of them. The sample shows 25,000 to 35,000 clones, around nine tenths of them seen only once. V usage is TRBV28 and J usage is TRBJ1-4, with D possibly being TRBD1 (5 bases). This specimen was CD4+ or CD8+ T cells sorted from blood, taken in a trial of the OX40 agonist ivuxolimab. The clonotype was recovered from an adult with an advanced solid tumor such as melanoma, head and neck, liver or kidney cancer. This chain's CDR3 is CASSFPSGRASNEKLFF. The CDR3 DNA reads as TGTGCCAGCAGTTTCCCCTCAGGGAGGGCTTCTAATGAAAAACTGTTTTTT. The full variable domain, completed using reference TRBV28 and TRBJ1-4, is DVKVTQSSRYLVKRTGEKVFLECVQDMDHENMFWYRQDPGLGLRLIYFSYDVKMKEKGDIPEGYSVSREKKERFSLILESASTNQTSMYLCASSFPSGRASNEKLFFGSGTQLSVL.